Included here is one TCR beta chain sequence, with context. Individuals drawn from about 26 US areas were about 18 to 95 years old. Allocation to cohorts depended on clinical history reported by the participants. Up to 2 weeks before entering the study, exposed participants had met a COVID-19 case. This record comes from a study of blood T cell repertoires in COVID-19. Turning to the study itself: Acute and convalescent COVID-19 samples came from the United States, Italy and Spain.

Sequenced by immunoSEQ multiplex PCR; TCRdb stores in-frame clones only, minus some. This table has about 270,000 clones, around 90% appearing once. This clonotype originated in a man aged 40-55 years who had been exposed to COVID-19. The sequencing input was PBMCs or T cells enriched from blood (not recorded which).

The chain's CDR3 is CASSSPSGRDEQYF. The CDR3 DNA sequence: TGTGCCAGCAGCTCCCCTAGCGGGAGGGACGAGCAGTACTTC. The chain uses TRBV28 and TRBJ2-7; 12 bases fit TRBD2. Trimming at V came to 6 bases and at J to 5 bases, leaving 5 bases not matched to a gene. Germline values: CDR1 MDHEN, CDR2 SYDVKM. This CDR3 comprises 14 residues.